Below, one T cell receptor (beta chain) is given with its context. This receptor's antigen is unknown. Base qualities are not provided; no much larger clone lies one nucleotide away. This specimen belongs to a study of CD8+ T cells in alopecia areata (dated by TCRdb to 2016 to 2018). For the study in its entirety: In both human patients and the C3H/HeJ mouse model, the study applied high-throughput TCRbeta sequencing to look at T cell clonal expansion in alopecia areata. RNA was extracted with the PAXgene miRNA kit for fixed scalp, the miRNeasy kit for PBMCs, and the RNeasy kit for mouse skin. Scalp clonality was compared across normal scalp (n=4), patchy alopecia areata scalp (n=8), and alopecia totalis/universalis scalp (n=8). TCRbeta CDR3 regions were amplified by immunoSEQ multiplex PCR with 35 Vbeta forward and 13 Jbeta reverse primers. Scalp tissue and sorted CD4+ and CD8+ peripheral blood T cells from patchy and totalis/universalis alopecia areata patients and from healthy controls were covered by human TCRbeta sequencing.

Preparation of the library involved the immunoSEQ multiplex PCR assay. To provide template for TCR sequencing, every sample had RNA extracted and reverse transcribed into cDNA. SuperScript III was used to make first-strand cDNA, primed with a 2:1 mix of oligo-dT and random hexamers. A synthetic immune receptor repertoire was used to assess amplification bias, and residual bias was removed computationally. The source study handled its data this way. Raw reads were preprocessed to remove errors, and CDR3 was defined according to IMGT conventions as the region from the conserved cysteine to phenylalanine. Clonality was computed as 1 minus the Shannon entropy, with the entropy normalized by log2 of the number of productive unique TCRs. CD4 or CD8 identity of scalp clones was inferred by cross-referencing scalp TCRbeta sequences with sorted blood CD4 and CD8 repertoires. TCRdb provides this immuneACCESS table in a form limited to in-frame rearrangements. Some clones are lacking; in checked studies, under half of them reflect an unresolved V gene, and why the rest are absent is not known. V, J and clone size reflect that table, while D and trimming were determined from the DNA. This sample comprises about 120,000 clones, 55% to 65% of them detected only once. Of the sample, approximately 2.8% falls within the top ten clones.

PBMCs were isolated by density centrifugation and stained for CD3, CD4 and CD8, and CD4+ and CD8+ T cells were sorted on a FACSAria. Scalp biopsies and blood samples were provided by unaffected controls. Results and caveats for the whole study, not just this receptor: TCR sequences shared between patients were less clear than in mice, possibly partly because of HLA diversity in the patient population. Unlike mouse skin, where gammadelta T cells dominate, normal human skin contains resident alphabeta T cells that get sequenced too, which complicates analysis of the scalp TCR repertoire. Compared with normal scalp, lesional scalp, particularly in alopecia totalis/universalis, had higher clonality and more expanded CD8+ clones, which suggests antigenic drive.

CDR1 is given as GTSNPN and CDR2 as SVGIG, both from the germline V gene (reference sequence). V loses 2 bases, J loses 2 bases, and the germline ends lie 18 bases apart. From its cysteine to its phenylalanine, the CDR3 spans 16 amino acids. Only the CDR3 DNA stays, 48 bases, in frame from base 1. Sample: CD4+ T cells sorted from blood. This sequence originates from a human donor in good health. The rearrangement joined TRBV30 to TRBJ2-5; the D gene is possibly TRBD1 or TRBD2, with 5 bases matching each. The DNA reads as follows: TGTGCCTGGAGTTTCACCGGGACGGATACACAAGAGACCCAGTACTTC. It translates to CAWSFTGTDTQETQYF.